What follows is one TCR beta chain and its context. There is no known antigen for this receptor. Nothing much larger sits one base from this clone, and base qualities are not available. The CDR3 regions of human TCRbeta chains were analyzed by immunosequencing. As for how the authors treated the data: Repertoire TCRs were checked for matches against a reference library of SARS-CoV-2-specific TCRs that had been generated using the MIRA antigen-specificity platform. Breadth was defined as the fraction of unique TCRs that were SARS-CoV-2-associated. Depth was defined as the fraction of total T cells that were SARS-CoV-2-associated. Each spike-specific TCR was assigned to its reactive spike region and to a CD4 or CD8 class using the MIRA data. Log10-transformed breadth and depth values were compared by one-way ANOVA with Sidak's multiple comparisons tests. Entries here come from immuneACCESS through TCRdb and include only in-frame sequences with V and J called. Some clones fail to appear in such tables; in the studies checked, an unresolved V gene covers under half of the shortfall, and the cause of the remainder is unknown. V and J calls and clone size are those listed in that table; D and trimming were worked out from the DNA. The table for this sample lists 250,000 to 300,000 clones; roughly 93% of them were counted only once. Of the sample, about 0.5% falls within the top ten clones.

The label giving this sample's time point can be read as: about 28 days (+/-7) after the second vaccine dose. AZD1222 recipients with second doses at about 4 weeks or about 12 weeks were pooled, because spike-specific TCR depth and breadth did not differ between schedules. Vaccinee samples came from UK trials COV001 and COV002, including a single-blind randomized controlled phase 2/3 trial of AZD1222 (ChAdOx1 nCoV-19) in healthy adults. For TCRbeta chain sequencing, PBMC samples were collected from trial participants at day 0 and at day 28 after the second dose. This entry belongs to a study of T cell responses to AZD1222 COVID-19 vaccine (dated by TCRdb to the early 2020s). About the investigation overall: TCR sequencing covered about 230 trial participants: 200 to 220 given two doses of AZD1222 and about 26 given two doses of MenACWY control vaccine. Enrollment into the trials was organized by age into subgroups of 18-55, 56-69 and 70-plus years, and those subgroups contained roughly 140, 27 and 60 TCR-sequenced participants, respectively.

Measured from the cysteine to the phenylalanine, the CDR3 is 12 residues long. The CDR3 DNA has 36 bases and is translated from base 1. V is pared back by 4 bases and J by 3 bases, with 9 bases lying between the germline termini. For CDR1 and CDR2, the germline V gene lists SQVTM and ANQGSEA. The research as a whole found: In the small 56-69-year group, the increase in depth fell short of significance, most likely because of low power. After two AZD1222 doses, spike-specific TCR breadth and depth were significantly higher than at day 0 and than in MenACWY recipients. Participants were mostly white British, with more females than males. The authors suggested clonal diversity may have been underestimated. No day 14 peak-response samples were available, so repertoires were characterized only after the peak T cell response. Nearly half of unique spike-specific TCRs reportedly recognized epitopes outside regions mutated in the B.1.351 and B.1.1.7 variants. Vaccine-associated CD4 TCRs spanned the whole spike protein, with dominant responses in regions 160-218 and 743-854. Conclusions about previously exposed vaccinees are limited, since just 6 or 7 AZD1222 recipients were seropositive for SARS-CoV-2 at baseline.

Sequencing was performed on peripheral blood, taken 28 days after the second AZD1222 dose. The TCR sequence derives from an adult who received the AZD1222 COVID-19 vaccine. The chain was built from TRBV29-1 and TRBJ1-2; no D gene call is confident. This receptor carries the CDR3 CSVVPADYGYTF. At the DNA level, the sequence is TGCAGCGTTGTTCCAGCCGACTATGGCTACACCTTC.